This is a list of T cell receptor beta chains from one sample in a study of blood T cell repertoires in COVID-19. Profiled with immunoSEQ multiplex PCR; TCRdb holds only in-frame clones, not every one. The sample shows 200,000 to 250,000 clones, around 83% of them seen only once. Source material: peripheral blood. Receptors were obtained from a man aged 45-65 years with active or convalescent COVID-19. CDR3s include the opening cysteine and the closing phenylalanine or tryptophan. D genes are given only for firm matches. Some rows have no size entry. The others give once, few or many, or a class for an expanded clone.

once,TRBJ1-2,TRBV10-3,-,TGTGCCATCAGTGACGCAGGAGTCCCAGGGGACTATGGCTACACCTTC,CAISDAGVPGDYGYTF
-,TRBJ2-7,TRBV7-3,TRBD2,TGTGCCAGCAGCCCGACTAGCGGGTATGGCTACGAGCAGTACTTC,CASSPTSGYGYEQYF
-,TRBJ1-1,TRBV5-8,-,TGTGCCAGCAGCTTGGTTAAGAACACTGAAGCTTTCTTT,CASSLVKNTEAFF
-,TRBJ1-2,TRBV27,TRBD1,TGTGCCAGCAGTTCCCTCCCAGGGGGCGGAGGCTACACCTTC,CASSSLPGGGGYTF
-,TRBJ2-2,TRBV11-2,-,TGTGCCAGCAGCTTAGAGCCACTTAACACCGGGGAGCTGTTTTTT,CASSLEPLNTGELFF
-,TRBJ2-1,TRBV7-9,-,TGTGCCAGCAGCTCCCGGGACTCCTTCGATGAGCAGTTCTTC,CASSSRDSFDEQFF
-,TRBJ2-3,TRBV20-1,-,TGCAGTGCTAGTCCTAGTCGCGCAGATACGCAGTATTTT,CSASPSRADTQYF
few,TRBJ2-2,TRBV4-1,-,TGCGCCAGCAGCCAAGTACGTCAGGGCAACACCGGGGAGCTGTTTTTT,CASSQVRQGNTGELFF
-,TRBJ2-7,TRBV5-8,TRBD1,TGTGCCAGCACCTTCGACAGGGGGACGTACGAGCAGTACTTC,CASTFDRGTYEQYF
-,TRBJ1-3,TRBV6-5,-,TGTGCCAGCAGTTACTTTGGCGGCAGCTCTGGAAACACCATATATTTT,CASSYFGGSSGNTIYF
-,TRBJ2-1,TRBV7-9,-,TGTGCCAGCAGCTTAGAAATCCAGTTCCAGTTCTTC,CASSLEIQFQFF
-,TRBJ1-5,TRBV4-1,-,TGCGCCAGCAGCGATCCCCTCCGGGACAAAGCTAATCAGCCCCAGCATTTT,CASSDPLRDKANQPQHF
-,TRBJ2-4,TRBV5-1,-,TGCGCCAGCAGCTTGGCAGGGTCTGCAAACATTCAGTACTTC,CASSLAGSANIQYF
-,TRBJ1-2,TRBV2,-,TGTGCCAGCAGTGATCCGGTATACTATGGCTACACCTTC,CASSDPVYYGYTF
-,TRBJ1-1,TRBV5-1,TRBD1,TGCGCCAGCAGCCCAGGGACAGGGGTGACTGAAGCTTTCTTT,CASSPGTGVTEAFF
-,TRBJ2-2,TRBV7-3,-,TGTGCCAGCAGCTTTGCAGGGGCCCTCCCGAACACCGGGGAGCTGTTTTTT,CASSFAGALPNTGELFF
-,TRBJ2-5,TRBV18,-,TGTGCCAGCTCACCTGGACAGAAGCGAGAGACCCAGTACTTC,CASSPGQKRETQYF
-,TRBJ2-1,TRBV18,-,TGTGCCAGCTCACCCACCTGGGGGCGCTCCTACAATGAGCAGTTCTTC,CASSPTWGRSYNEQFF
-,TRBJ1-3,TRBV15,-,TGTGCCACCATTCCAGGGGAAGGGGGAAACACCATATATTTT,CATIPGEGGNTIYF
-,TRBJ2-7,TRBV7-9,-,TGTGCCAGCAGCCCCTCCTCCCGGGACACTCAGTACTTC,CASSPSSRDTQYF
-,TRBJ2-3,TRBV19,TRBD2,TGTGCCAGTAGCTATACTAGCGGAGGAGGAGATACGCAGTATTTT,CASSYTSGGGDTQYF
-,TRBJ2-1,TRBV30,-,TGTGCCTGTCAAAGGGAGAGGGGGTACAATGAGCAGTTCTTC,CACQRERGYNEQFF
-,TRBJ2-2,TRBV5-1,-,TGCGCCAGCAGCCTGCAGGAGGCCACCGGGGAGCTGTTTTTT,CASSLQEATGELFF
-,TRBJ2-7,TRBV15,TRBD2,TGTGCCACCAGCAGAGAGTTAGCGGGAACCTACGAGCAGTACTTC,CATSRELAGTYEQYF
-,TRBJ1-2,TRBV28,-,TGTGCCAGCAGACAGGGCTATGGCTACACCTTC,CASRQGYGYTF
-,TRBJ2-3,TRBV4-2,TRBD2,TGTGCCAGCAGCCGGTCGGCTAGCGGGGGGTACACAGATACGCAGTATTTT,CASSRSASGGYTDTQYF
-,TRBJ2-3,TRBV7-2,TRBD2,TGTGCCAGCAGATACCTAGCGGGGGGGCGCACAGATACGCAGTATTTT,CASRYLAGGRTDTQYF
-,TRBJ1-5,TRBV18,TRBD1,TGTGCCAGCTCACGCGGACAGGGAGGAGGCAATCAGCCCCAGCATTTT,CASSRGQGGGNQPQHF
once,TRBJ2-1,TRBV18,-,TGTGCCAGCTCACCATCACCGCCTCGACTAGTCATCGGGTTCTTC,CASSPSPPRLVIGFF
-,TRBJ1-5,TRBV2,-,TGTGCCAGCAGTCCGGGTGGTCAGCCCCAGCATTTT,CASSPGGQPQHF
once,TRBJ1-1,TRBV4-2,TRBD1,TGTGCCAGCAGCGATAGGGACAGGGGAAACACTGAAGCTTTCTTT,CASSDRDRGNTEAFF
-,TRBJ2-5,TRBV9,TRBD2,TGTGCCAGCAGTATCGGACTAGTTGAGACCCAGTACTTC,CASSIGLVETQYF